This T cell receptor beta chain was obtained from a study of blood T cell repertoires in COVID-19. Across the study: From the United States, Italy and Spain came samples of acute and convalescent COVID-19. Sample material is recorded as cDNA or gDNA derived from T cells, B-cell-depleted T cells, or PBMCs.

The sample holds one count of this clone. Deletions cut 0 bases from V and 1 base from J, with 13 bases between. CDR3 length equals 16 residues. The germline V gene has CDR1 SGDLS and CDR2 YYNGEE. Original handling: It was from reference gene primer amplification that nucleated cell counts were estimated. Repertoires were generated with immunoSEQ multiplex PCR, while TCRdb's copy carries only in-frame clones and drops some. V and J calls and clone size are given by that table; D and trimming were obtained from the DNA. This sample carries 30,000 to 35,000 clones, 75% to 90% of them seen once, and the ten largest clones take around 9.1%.

The sequence was collected from a man older than 75 with active COVID-19. Sequencing was done on a sample of peripheral blood. The chain is built from TRBV9 and TRBJ1-1; the D is unclear. The CDR3 nucleotides read TGTGCCAGCAGCGTAGATGGGCCTCGGGGGAACACTGAAGCTTTCTTT. This encodes CASSVDGPRGNTEAFF.